This T cell receptor beta chain was identified in a study of OX40 agonist ivuxolimab in advanced cancers. Regarding this clone: Antigen: not known.

Study-level points and caveats: CD8+ T cells showed, on average, more clonal expansion than CD4+ cells. Nonresponders included some who also had low normalized T-cell clonal expansion.

The CDR3 spans 14 residues. Germline values: CDR1 MDHEN, CDR2 SYDVKM. V lost 8 bases, J lost 9 bases, and 9 bases stayed unmatched. Method: immunoSEQ multiplex PCR; TCRdb's copy keeps in-frame clones and lacks some. The table records about 80,000 clones, 90% of them present only once. The study sampled blood at baseline, cycle 4 day 1, and cycle 7 day 1. This sequence originates from an adult with an advanced solid tumor such as melanoma, head and neck, liver or kidney cancer. The V call is TRBV28, the J call TRBJ2-1; TRBD2 matches 11 bases. Specimen: CD4+ or CD8+ T cells sorted from blood, collected in a trial of the OX40 agonist ivuxolimab. Written as DNA, the CDR3 is TGTGCCAGCGGTTCACTAGCGGGAGTGAGTGAGCAGTTCTTC. Translation: CASGSLAGVSEQFF.